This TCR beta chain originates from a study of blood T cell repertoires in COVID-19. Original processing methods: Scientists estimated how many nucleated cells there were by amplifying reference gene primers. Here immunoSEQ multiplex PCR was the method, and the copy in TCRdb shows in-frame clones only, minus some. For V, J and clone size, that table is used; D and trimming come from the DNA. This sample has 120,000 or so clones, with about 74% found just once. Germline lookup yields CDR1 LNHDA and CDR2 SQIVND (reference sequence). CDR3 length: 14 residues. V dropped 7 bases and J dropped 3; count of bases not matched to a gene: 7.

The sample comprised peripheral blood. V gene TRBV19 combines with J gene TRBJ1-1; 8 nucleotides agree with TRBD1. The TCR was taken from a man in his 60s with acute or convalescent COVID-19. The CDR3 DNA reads TGTGCCAGTACCCGACAGGGGTCGCACACTGAAGCTTTCTTT. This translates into CASTRQGSHTEAFF.